This T cell receptor beta chain derives from a study of cytomegalovirus exposure and HLA in healthy donors. The PCR ran on 60 Vbeta and 13 Jbeta primers. Measured with immunoSEQ multiplex PCR; TCRdb has only the in-frame clones, and not every one. The table has 100,000 to 150,000 clones, around 80% seen once. The source is a female donor in good health and CMV-seronegative. What was sequenced was PBMCs.

The CDR3 DNA is TGTGCCAGCAGTGGGGCCGGGACAGGGTCCTACGAGCAGTACTTC. It is translated as CASSGAGTGSYEQYF. The rearrangement uses TRBV28 and TRBJ2-7; the match to TRBD1 covers 9 bases. The CDR3 has 15 residues. CDR1 is MDHEN, CDR2 SYDVKM, per germline. Germline trimming cut 5 bases from V and 1 base from J; bases unmatched to any gene: 6.